This TCR beta chain is drawn from a study of shared clonotypes between healthy human individuals. Study in general: The cohort had two women and three men, ages 18 to 49. Study results and limitations: Sequencing depth was expected to affect clonotype sharing among donors.

From germline, CDR1 is MNHEY and CDR2 SVGAGI. The CDR3 totals 14 residues. V lost 2 bases, J lost 6 bases, and 8 bases lay in between. About this clone itself: Its antigen remains unknown.

For genomic DNA, unsorted samples relied on tens of millions of PBMCs. The method was immunoSEQ multiplex PCR; TCRdb's version includes in-frame clones alone and lacks a portion of them. The table includes roughly 500,000 clones, around 78% detected once. The chain couples TRBV6-5 to TRBJ1-6; D is possibly TRBD1 (5 bases). This sequence originates from a woman between 40 and 55 years old in good health. Some clones in this sample may be carry-over from other donors' samples. Sequenced material: PBMCs. As DNA, the CDR3 is TGTGCCAGCAGTTACCGCAGGGCTAATTCACCCCTCCACTTT. Translated, it gives CASSYRRANSPLHF.